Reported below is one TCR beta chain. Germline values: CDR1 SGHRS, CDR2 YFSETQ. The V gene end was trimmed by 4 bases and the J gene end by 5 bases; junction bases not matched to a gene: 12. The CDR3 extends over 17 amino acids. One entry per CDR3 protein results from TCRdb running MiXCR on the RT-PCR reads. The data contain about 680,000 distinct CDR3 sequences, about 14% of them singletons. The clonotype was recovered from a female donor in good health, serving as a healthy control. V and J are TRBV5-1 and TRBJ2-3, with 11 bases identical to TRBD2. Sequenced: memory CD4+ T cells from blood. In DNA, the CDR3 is TGCGCCAGCAGCCTGACCTTAGCGGGAGGGCGGGGAGATACGCAGTATTTT. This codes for CASSLTLAGGRGDTQYF. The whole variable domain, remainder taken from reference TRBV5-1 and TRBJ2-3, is KAGVTQTPRYLIKTRGQQVTLSCSPISGHRSVSWYQQTPGQGLQFLFEYFSETQRNKGNFPGRFSGRQFSNSRSEMNVSTLELGDSALYLCASSLTLAGGRGDTQYFGPGTRLTVL.